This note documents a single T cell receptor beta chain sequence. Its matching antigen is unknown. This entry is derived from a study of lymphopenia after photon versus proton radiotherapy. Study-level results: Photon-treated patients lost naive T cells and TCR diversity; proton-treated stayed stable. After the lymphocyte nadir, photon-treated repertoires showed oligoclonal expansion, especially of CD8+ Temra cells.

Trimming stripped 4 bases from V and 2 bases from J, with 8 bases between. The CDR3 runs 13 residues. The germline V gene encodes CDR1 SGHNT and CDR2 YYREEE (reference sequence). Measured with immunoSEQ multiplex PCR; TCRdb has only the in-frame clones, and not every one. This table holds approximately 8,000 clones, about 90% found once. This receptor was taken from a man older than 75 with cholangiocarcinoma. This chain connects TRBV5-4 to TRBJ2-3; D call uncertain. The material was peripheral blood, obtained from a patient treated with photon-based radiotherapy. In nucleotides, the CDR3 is TGTGCCAGCAGCCCTCCTCACACAGATACGCAGTATTTT. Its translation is CASSPPHTDTQYF.